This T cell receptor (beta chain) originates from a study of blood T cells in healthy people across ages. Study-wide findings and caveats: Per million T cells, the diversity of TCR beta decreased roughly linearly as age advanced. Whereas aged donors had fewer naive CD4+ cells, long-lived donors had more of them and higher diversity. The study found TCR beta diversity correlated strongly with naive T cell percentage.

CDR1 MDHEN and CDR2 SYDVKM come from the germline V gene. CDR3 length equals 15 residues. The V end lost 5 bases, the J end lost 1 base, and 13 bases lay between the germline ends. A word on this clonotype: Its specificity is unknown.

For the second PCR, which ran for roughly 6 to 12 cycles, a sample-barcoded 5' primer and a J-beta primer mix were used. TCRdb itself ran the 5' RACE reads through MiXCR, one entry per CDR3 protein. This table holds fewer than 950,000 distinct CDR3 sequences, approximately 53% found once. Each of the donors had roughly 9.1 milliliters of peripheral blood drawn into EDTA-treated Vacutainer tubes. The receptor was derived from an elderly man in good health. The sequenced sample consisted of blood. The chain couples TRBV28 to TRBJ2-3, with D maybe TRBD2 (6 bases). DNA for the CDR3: TGTGCCAGCAGTCGGGCTAGCGCAGGCACAGATACGCAGTATTTT. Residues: CASSRASAGTDTQYF.